This TCR beta chain was obtained from a study of blood T cell repertoires in COVID-19. Study-level background: Acute-phase and convalescent COVID-19 samples originated in the United States, Italy and Spain. T cells, B-cell-depleted T cells, or PBMCs supplied cDNA or gDNA.

TCRdb's table, derived via immunoSEQ multiplex PCR, lists solely in-frame clones and lacks some. The repertoire has some 240,000 clones, 84% of them found once; the top ten carry roughly 3.6%. The cohort comprised adults aged roughly 18 to 90 years residing in 20 to 25 US areas. Symptom resolution, clearance, or two negative PCRs marked donors in Cohort 3 as recovered. The sequenced sample consisted of PBMCs or T cells enriched from blood (not recorded which). This receptor was identified in a man aged 50-59 years who had recovered from COVID-19.

CDR3 nucleotide sequence: TGTGCCAGCAGTCCAGGGGGCCGTCAGCCCCAGCATTTT. It specifies CASSPGGRQPQHF. The rearrangement joins TRBV6-5 to TRBJ1-5; 8 positions match TRBD1. The CDR3 runs to 13 residues. Germline V gene data show CDR1 as MNHEY and CDR2 as SVGAGI. Trimming took 5 bases from V and 6 from J; bases not matched to a gene: 3.